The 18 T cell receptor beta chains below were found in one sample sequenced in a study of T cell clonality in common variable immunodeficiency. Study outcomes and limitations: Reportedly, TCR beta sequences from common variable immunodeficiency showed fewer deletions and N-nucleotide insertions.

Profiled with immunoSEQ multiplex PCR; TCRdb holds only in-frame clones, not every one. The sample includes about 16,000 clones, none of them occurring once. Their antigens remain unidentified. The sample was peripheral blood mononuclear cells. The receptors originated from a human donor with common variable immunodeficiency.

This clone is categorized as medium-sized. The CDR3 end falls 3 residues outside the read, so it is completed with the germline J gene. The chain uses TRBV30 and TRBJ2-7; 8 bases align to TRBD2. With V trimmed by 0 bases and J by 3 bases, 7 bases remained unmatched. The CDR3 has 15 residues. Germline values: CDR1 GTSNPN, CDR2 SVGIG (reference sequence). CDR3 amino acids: CAWSVRLAGRYEQYF. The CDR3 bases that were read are TGTGCCTGGAGTGTACGGCTAGCGGGCCGCTACGAG.

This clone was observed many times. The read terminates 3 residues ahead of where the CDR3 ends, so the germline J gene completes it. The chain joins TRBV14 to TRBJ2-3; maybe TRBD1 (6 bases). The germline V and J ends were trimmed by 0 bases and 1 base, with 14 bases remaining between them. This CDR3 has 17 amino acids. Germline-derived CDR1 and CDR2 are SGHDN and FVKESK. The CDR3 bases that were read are TGTGCCAGCAGCCAAGAGTGGGGGCCGGCAGGCACAGATACG. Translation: CASSQEWGPAGTDT. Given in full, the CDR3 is CASSQEWGPAGTDTQYF.

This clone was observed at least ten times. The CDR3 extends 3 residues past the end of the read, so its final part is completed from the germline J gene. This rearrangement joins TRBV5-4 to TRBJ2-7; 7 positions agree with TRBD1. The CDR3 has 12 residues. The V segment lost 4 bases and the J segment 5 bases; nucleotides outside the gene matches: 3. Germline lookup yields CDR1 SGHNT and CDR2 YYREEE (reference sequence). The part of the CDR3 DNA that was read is TGTGCCAGCAGCAGAGACAGGGACGAG. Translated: CASSRDRDE. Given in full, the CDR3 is CASSRDRDEQYF. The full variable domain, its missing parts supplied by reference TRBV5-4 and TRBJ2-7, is ETGVTQSPTHLIKTRGQQVTLRCSSQSGHNTVSWYQQALGQGPQFIFQYYREEENGRGNFPPRFSGLQFPNYSSELNVNALELDDSALYLCASSRDRDEQYFGPGTRLTVT.

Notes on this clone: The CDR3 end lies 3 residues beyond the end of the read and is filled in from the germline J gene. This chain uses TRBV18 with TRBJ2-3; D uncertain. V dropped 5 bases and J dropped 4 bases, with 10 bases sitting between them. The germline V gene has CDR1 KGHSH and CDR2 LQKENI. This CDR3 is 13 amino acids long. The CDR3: CASSGSSADTQYF. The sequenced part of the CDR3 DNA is TGTGCCAGCTCAGGGTCGAGCGCAGATACG.

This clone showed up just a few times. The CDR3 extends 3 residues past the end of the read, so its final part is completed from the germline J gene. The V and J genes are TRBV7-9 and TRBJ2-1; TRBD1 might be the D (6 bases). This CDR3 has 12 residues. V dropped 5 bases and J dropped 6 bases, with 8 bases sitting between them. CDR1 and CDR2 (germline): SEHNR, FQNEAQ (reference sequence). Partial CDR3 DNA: TGTGCCAGCAGCCAGGGGAGCAATGAG. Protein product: CASSQGSNE. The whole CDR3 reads CASSQGSNEQFF.

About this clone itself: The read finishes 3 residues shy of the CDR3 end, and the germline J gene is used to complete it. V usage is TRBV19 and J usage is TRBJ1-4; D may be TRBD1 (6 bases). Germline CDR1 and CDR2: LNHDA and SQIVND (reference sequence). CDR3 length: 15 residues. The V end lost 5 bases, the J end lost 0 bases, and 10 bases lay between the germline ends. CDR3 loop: CASSGWTATNEKLFF. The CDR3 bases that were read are TGTGCCAGTAGTGGATGGACAGCAACTAATGAAAAA.

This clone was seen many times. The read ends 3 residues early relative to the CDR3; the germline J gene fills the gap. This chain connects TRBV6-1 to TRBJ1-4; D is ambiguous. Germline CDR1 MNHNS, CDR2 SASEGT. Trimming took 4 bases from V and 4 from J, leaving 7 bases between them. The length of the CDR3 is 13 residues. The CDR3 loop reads CASSVNGNEKLFF. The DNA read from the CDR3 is TGTGCCAGCAGTGTGAACGGTAATGAAAAA.

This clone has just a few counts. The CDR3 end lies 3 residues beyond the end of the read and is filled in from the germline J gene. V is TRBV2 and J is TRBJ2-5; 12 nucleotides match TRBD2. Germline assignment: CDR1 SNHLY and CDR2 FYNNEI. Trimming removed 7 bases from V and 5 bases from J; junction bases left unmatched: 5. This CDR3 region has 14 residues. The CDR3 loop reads CASTLGTSGETQYF. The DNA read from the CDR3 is TGTGCCAGCACCTTAGGGACTAGCGGGGAGACC.

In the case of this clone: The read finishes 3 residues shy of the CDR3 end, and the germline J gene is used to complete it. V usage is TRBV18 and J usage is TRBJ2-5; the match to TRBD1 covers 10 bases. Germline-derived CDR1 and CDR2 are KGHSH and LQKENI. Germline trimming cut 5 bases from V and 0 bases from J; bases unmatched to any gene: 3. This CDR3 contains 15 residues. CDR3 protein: CASSEGQGYQETQYF. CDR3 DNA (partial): TGTGCCAGCTCAGAGGGACAGGGGTACCAAGAGACC.

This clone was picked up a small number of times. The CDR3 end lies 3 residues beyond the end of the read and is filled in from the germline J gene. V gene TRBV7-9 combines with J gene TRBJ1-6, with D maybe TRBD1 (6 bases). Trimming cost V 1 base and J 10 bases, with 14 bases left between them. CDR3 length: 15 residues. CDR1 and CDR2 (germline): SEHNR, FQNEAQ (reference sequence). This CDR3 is CASSLVAGELSPLHF. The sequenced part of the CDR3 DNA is TGTGCCAGCAGCTTAGTGGCAGGGGAATTATCACCC.

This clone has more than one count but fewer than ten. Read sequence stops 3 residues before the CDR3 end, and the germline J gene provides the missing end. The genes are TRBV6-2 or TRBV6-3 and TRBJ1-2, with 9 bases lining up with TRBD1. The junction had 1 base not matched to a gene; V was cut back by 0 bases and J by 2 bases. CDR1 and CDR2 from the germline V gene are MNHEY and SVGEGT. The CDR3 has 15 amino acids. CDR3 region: CASSYSTGGNYGYTF. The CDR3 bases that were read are TGTGCCAGCAGTTACTCCACAGGGGGCAACTATGGC.

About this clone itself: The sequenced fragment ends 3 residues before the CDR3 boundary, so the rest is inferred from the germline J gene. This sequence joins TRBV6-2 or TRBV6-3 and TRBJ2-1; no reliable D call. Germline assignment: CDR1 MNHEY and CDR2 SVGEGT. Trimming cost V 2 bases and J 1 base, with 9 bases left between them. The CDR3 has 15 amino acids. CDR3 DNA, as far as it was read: TGTGCCAGCAGTTACGGGCTTATTTCCTACAATGAG. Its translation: CASSYGLISYNE. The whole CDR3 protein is CASSYGLISYNEQFF.

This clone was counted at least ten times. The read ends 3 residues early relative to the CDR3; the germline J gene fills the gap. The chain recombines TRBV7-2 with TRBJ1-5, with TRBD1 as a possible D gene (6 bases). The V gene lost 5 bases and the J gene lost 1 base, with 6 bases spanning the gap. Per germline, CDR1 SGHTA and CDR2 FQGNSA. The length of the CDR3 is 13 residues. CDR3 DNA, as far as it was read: TGTGCCAGCAGCGGGACAAGCAATCAGCCC. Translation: CASSGTSNQP. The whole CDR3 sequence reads CASSGTSNQPQHF.

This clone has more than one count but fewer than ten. The CDR3 bases that were read are TGTGCCAGCGGACAGGGTATACAGCCC. This translates into CASGQGIQP. The CDR3 in its entirety is CASGQGIQPQHF. V is TRBV19 and J is TRBJ1-5; 8 nucleotides align to TRBD1. The sequenced fragment ends 3 residues before the CDR3 boundary, so the rest is inferred from the germline J gene. The CDR3 contains 12 residues. Germline V CDR1 and CDR2: LNHDA, SQIVND (reference sequence). The J segment lost 7 bases and the V segment lost 9 bases, leaving 5 bases of the junction unmatched.

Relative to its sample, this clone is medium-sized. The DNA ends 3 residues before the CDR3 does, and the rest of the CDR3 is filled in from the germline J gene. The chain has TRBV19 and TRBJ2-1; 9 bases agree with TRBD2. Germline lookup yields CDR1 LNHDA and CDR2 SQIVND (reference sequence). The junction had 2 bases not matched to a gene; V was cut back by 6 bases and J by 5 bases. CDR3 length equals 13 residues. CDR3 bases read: TGTGCCAGTAGGGTAGCGGGGGACAATGAG. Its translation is CASRVAGDNE. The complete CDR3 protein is CASRVAGDNEQFF.

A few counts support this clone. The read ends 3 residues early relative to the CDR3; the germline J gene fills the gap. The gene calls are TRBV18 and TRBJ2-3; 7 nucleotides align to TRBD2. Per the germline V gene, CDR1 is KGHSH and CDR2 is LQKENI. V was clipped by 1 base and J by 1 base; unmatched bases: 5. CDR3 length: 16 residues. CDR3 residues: CASSPLSSGGTDTQYF. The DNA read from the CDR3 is TGTGCCAGCTCACCACTGAGCAGCGGGGGCACAGATACG. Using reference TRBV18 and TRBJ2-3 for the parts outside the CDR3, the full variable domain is NAGVMQNPRHLVRRRGQEARLRCSPMKGHSHVYWYRQLPEEGLKFMVYLQKENIIDESGMPKERFSAEFPKEGPSILRIQQVVRGDSAAYFCASSPLSSGGTDTQYFGPGTRLTVL.

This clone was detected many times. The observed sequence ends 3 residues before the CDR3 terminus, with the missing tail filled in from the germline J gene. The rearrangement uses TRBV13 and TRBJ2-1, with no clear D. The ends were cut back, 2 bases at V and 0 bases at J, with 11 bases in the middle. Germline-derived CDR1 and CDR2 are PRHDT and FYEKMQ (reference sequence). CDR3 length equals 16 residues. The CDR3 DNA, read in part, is TGTGCCAGCAGCTTATGGCCAGGAAGCTCCTACAATGAG. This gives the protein CASSLWPGSSYNE. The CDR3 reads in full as CASSLWPGSSYNEQFF.

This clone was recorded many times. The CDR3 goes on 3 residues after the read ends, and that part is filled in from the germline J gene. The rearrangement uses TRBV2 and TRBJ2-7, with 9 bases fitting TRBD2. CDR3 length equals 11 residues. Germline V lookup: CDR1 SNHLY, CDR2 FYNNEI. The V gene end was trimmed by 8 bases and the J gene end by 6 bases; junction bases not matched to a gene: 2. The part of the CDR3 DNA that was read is TGTGCCAGCGGACTAGCGAGCGAG. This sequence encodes CASGLASE. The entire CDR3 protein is CASGLASEQYF.